These 9 T cell receptor beta chains originate from one sample sequenced in a study of Ad26.COV2.S vaccination and SARS-CoV-2 variants. Treatment denoted: some 20 received Ad26.COV2.S at low or high dose, single or two shots; roughly 5 received placebo; per-sample allocation not given. Material that was analyzed had been drawn on day 63 after the first vaccine or placebo injection. Repertoires were generated with immunoSEQ multiplex PCR, while TCRdb's copy carries only in-frame clones and drops some. The sample holds about 350,000 clones, 88% seen once. The sample consisted of peripheral blood, taken in a trial of Ad26.COV2.S vaccine versus placebo. The receptors were gathered from a person aged 18-65 years who received the Ad26.COV2.S COVID-19 vaccine or a placebo.

This chain links TRBV9 with TRBJ1-2, with 7 bases matching TRBD1. Trimming removed 4 bases from V and 0 bases from J; junction bases left unmatched: 9. This CDR3 has 16 residues. Germline-derived CDR1 and CDR2 are SGDLS and YYNGEE. CDR3 region: CASSSSFGTANYGYTF. DNA of the CDR3: TGTGCCAGCAGCTCCTCCTTCGGGACAGCTAACTATGGCTACACCTTC.

The rearrangement links TRBV30 to TRBJ1-3; D gene unclear. From germline, CDR1 is GTSNPN and CDR2 SVGIG (reference sequence). V lost 2 bases to trimming and J lost 8 bases, with 10 bases between them. The CDR3 sequence is 12 residues long. The CDR3, as DNA: TGTGCCTGGAGTAGGGTTGTAGACACCATATATTTT. Protein: CAWSRVVDTIYF.

This clone was detected only once. The chain is built from TRBV6-5 and TRBJ2-7; the D gene could be TRBD1 or TRBD2 (5 bases each). V lost 4 bases and J lost 3, with 13 bases in between. This CDR3 is built from 14 residues. Germline loops: CDR1 MNHEY, CDR2 SVGAGI. The CDR3 DNA is TGTGCCAGCAGTTCAGGGTCCCGGGGCTACGAGCAGTACTTC. The encoded protein is CASSSGSRGYEQYF.

The chain employs TRBV5-4 and TRBJ2-5; D call uncertain. The V gene lost 0 bases and the J gene lost 5 bases, with 5 bases spanning the gap. Looked up from germline, CDR1 is SGHNT and CDR2 is YYREEE (reference sequence). The CDR3 totals 12 residues. The CDR3 region has the DNA TGTGCCAGCAGCTTGGGCGTTGAGACCCAGTACTTC. Translating gives CASSLGVETQYF.

This chain links TRBV4-3 with TRBJ2-2; D call uncertain. The V gene lost 4 bases and the J gene lost 3 bases, with 15 bases spanning the gap. The CDR3 is 16 amino acids. Germline-derived CDR1 and CDR2 are LGHNA and YSLEER. DNA of the CDR3: TGCGCCAGCAGCCGTAGCCTAATTAGAGACACCGGGGAGCTGTTTTTT. Translating gives CASSRSLIRDTGELFF.

This clone was detected only a few times. CDR3 amino acids: CASSSTPGEQYF. CDR3 coding DNA: TGTGCCAGCAGTTCAACACCCGGGGAGCAGTACTTC. The chain uses TRBV7-2 and TRBJ2-7, with D unclear. Trimming took off 6 bases at V and 7 bases at J, with 13 bases between the two ends. This CDR3 has 12 residues. Per the germline V gene, CDR1 is SGHTA and CDR2 is FQGNSA.

The CDR3: CASSFYSNQPQHF. In DNA form, the CDR3 reads TGTGCCAGCAGCTTCTATAGCAATCAGCCCCAGCATTTT. This chain connects TRBV7-2 to TRBJ1-5; no clear D gene. The germline V gene encodes CDR1 SGHTA and CDR2 FQGNSA. This CDR3 has 13 amino acids. The V and J ends lost 3 bases and 0 bases respectively, with 3 bases between them.

V and J are TRBV6-1 and TRBJ2-1; D could derive from TRBD1 or TRBD2 (5 bases each). V shed 5 bases and J shed 5 bases, with 10 bases lying between them. CDR1 is MNHNS, CDR2 SASEGT, per germline. There are 13 residues in the CDR3. CDR3 sequence: CASSSGTNNEQFF. In nucleotides, the CDR3 is TGTGCCAGCAGTTCCGGGACCAACAATGAGCAGTTCTTC.

The chain is built from TRBV5-1 and TRBJ2-2; D unresolved. The V end was cut by 1 base, the J end by 5 bases, with 9 bases between. Germline loops: CDR1 SGHRS, CDR2 YFSETQ. This CDR3 region has 14 residues. CDR3 loop: CASSLSPATGELFF. The CDR3 nucleotides read TGCGCCAGCAGCTTGAGTCCAGCGACCGGGGAGCTGTTTTTT.